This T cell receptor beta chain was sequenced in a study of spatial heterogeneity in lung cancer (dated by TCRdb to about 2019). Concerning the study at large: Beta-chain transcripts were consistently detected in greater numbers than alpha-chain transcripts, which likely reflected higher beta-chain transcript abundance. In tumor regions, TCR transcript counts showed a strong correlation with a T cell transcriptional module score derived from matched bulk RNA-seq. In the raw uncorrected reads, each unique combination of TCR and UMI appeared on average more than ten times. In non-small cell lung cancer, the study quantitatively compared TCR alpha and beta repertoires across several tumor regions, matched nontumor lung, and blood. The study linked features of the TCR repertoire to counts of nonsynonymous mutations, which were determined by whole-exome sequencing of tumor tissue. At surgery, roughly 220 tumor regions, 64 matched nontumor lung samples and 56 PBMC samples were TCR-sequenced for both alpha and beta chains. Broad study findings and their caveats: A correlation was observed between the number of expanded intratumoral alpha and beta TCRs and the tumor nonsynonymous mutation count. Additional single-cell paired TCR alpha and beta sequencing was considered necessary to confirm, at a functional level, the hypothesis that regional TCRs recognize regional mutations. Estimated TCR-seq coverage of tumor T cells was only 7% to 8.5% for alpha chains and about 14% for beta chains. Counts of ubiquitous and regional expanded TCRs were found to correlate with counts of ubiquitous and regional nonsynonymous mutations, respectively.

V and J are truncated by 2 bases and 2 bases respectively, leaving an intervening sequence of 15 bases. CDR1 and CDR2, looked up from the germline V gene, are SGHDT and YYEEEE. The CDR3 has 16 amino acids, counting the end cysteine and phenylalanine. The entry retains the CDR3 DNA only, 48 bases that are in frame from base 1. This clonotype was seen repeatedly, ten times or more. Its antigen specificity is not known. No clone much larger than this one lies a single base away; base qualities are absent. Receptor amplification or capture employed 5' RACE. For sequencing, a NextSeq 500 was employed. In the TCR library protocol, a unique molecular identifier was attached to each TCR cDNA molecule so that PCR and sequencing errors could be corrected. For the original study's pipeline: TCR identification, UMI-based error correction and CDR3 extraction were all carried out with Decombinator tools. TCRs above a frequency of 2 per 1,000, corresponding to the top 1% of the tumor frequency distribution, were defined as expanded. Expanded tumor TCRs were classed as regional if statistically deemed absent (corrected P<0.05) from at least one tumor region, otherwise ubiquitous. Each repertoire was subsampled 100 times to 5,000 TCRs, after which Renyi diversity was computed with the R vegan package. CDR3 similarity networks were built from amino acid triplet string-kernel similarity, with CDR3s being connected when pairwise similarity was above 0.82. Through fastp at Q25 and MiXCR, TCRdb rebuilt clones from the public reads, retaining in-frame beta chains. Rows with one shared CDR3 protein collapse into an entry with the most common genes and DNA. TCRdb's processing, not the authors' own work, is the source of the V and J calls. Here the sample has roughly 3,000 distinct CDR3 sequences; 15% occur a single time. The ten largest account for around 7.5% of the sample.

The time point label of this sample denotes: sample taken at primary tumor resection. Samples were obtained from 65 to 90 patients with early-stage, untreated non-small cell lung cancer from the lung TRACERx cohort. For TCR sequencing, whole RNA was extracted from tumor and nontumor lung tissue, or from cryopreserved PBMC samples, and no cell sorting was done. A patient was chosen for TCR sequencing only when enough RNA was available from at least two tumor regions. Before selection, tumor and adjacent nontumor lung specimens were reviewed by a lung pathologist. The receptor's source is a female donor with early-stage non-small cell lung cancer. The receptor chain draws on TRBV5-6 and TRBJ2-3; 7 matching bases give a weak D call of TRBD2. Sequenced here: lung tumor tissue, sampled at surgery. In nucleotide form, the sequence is TGTGCCAGCAGCTTATTTCGGGGGGCCTCCACAGATACGCAGTATTTT. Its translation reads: CASSLFRGASTDTQYF.